Presented here are 5 T cell receptor beta chains from one specimen sequenced in a study of human T cells and chemical hapten exposure. Indicated time point: pre-sensitization, week 0. Described treatment: therapeutic diphenylcyclopropenone sensitization with weekly scalp DPC. TCRdb processed the RACE reads anew with MiXCR; each CDR3 protein has one entry. Of some 300,000 distinct CDR3 sequences listed, about 5% are singletons. Material: whole blood, obtained in connection with sensitization to the hapten diphenylcyclopropenone (DPC). The receptor source for this set is a woman aged 18-29 years with alopecia areata. Some clones in this sample may be carry-over from other donors' samples.

The sample holds a few counts of this clonotype. This chain uses TRBV6-5 with TRBJ1-5; 7 bases line up with TRBD1. V dropped 2 bases and J dropped 6; count of bases not matched to a gene: 1. The germline V gene encodes CDR1 MNHEY and CDR2 SVGAGI. The CDR3 has 13 amino acids. Written as DNA, the CDR3 is TGTGCCAGCAGTTACAACAGGGGTCAGCCCCAGCATTTT. This codes for CASSYNRGQPQHF.

In the case of this clonotype: A much more abundant neighbour one base away suggests this may be a read error. No conserved phenylalanine or tryptophan ends this CDR3, so it is likely a read error. This rearrangement joins TRBV9 to TRBJ2-7, with 9 bases matching TRBD2. The CDR3 is 16 residues long. Germline V lookup: CDR1 SGDLS, CDR2 YYNGEE. J lost 5 bases, V lost 0 bases, and 9 bases had no gene match. CDR3 DNA sequence: TGTGCCAGCAGCGTAGCTACGCGGGGGGGCCTCAACGAGCAGTACTCC. Its translation: CASSVATRGGLNEQYS.

The gene calls are TRBV11-2 and TRBJ2-1; a weak D match, TRBD1 (5 bases). The CDR3 contains 13 residues. Germline V CDR1 and CDR2: SGHAT, FQNNGV. V lost 1 base to trimming and J lost 7 bases, with 8 bases between them. Written as DNA, the CDR3 is TGTGCCAGCAGCTTAGGGGCAGGGAATGAGCAGTTCTTC. This encodes CASSLGAGNEQFF.

Ten or more counts support this clonotype. The V gene is TRBV4-2, the J gene TRBJ2-2; TRBD1 is a possible D gene (6 bases). The CDR3 has 18 residues. V was clipped by 2 bases and J by 2 bases, with 18 bases between them. The germline V gene has CDR1 LGHNA and CDR2 YNFKEQ. CDR3 protein: CASSQYSDSTTNTGELFF. CDR3 DNA sequence: TGTGCCAGCAGCCAATATTCGGACAGCACAACTAACACCGGGGAGCTGTTTTTT.

The table lists this clonotype with a few counts. The J gene is TRBJ2-7, the V gene TRBV5-1, with 10 bases that match TRBD1. Germline CDR1 and CDR2: SGHRS and YFSETQ. The length of the CDR3 is 15 residues. The trim removed 6 bases at V and 6 bases at J, leaving 12 bases unmatched. The CDR3 DNA is TGCGCCAGCAACAAAATGACAGGGGGCGCGGGCGAGCAGTACTTC. It yields the protein CASNKMTGGAGEQYF.